This T cell receptor beta chain was identified during a study of T cell responses to AZD1222 COVID-19 vaccine. Turning to this clone: What it recognizes is unknown.

Notes on the study in general: At 160-218 and 743-854, vaccine-associated CD4 TCRs were dominant, and they spanned spike. After the peak T cell response, and only then, were repertoires sampled. Following two doses of AZD1222, Spike-specific TCR breadth and depth rose.

TCRdb's copy holds only in-frame clones and misses some; the assay was immunoSEQ multiplex PCR. The repertoire holds about 97,000 clones, roughly 89% seen once, with just under 7.5% in the top ten. The specimen was peripheral blood, collected on day 0 of AZD1222 vaccination. This TCR was sampled from an adult in good health.

CDR3 DNA: TGTGCCAGCAGCCCCGAGTACGCCAATACGCAGTATTTT. Its protein is CASSPEYANTQYF. The chain recombines TRBV7-2 with TRBJ2-3; D call uncertain. V lost 5 bases, J lost 7 bases, and 13 bases lay in between. CDR3 size: 13 residues. Germline CDR1 is SGHTA and CDR2 is FQGNSA. The full variable domain, with the rest looked up from reference TRBV7-2 and TRBJ2-3, is GAGVSQSPSNKVTEKGKDVELRCDPISGHTALYWYRQSLGQGLEFLIYFQGNSAPDKSGLPSDRFSAERTGGSVSTLTIQRTQQEDSAVYLCASSPEYANTQYFGPGTRLTVL.